The 17 T cell receptor beta chains reported below all come from one sample, sequenced in a study of read filtering for tumor transcriptome and immune sequencing. The library was built from 400 to 500 ng RNA with molecular barcoded adaptors for alpha/delta and beta/gamma chains. MiXCR was run by TCRdb on the reads, yielding one entry per CDR3 protein. Of tens of thousands of distinct CDR3 sequences in the sample, 11% to 15% are singletons; the top ten hold 18%. Sequenced: a population of CD138-negative cells sorted from bone marrow. The source of these receptors is a donor aged 40 or older with multiple myeloma.

This clonotype was counted between two and nine times. V usage is TRBV20-1 and J usage is TRBJ1-5; weak D call: TRBD1 (6 bases). Germline CDR1 is DFQATT and CDR2 is SNEGSKA (reference sequence). V was clipped by 4 bases and J by 5 bases, with 12 bases between them. This CDR3 has 13 amino acids. CDR3 loop: CSAKQGTYQPQHF. The CDR3 DNA is TGCAGTGCTAAACAGGGAACCTATCAGCCCCAGCATTTT.

This clonotype was seen more than once but under ten times. A much larger clone differs by one base, so this may be a read error. Given the absence of the conserved phenylalanine or tryptophan at the CDR3 end, a read error is likely. The rearrangement links TRBV9 to TRBJ1-5; D unresolved. This CDR3 comprises 14 residues. CDR1 and CDR2 (germline): SGDLS, YYNGEE. V shed 0 bases and J shed 0 bases, with 4 bases lying between them. CDR3: CASSVEGSNQPQHS. The DNA of the CDR3 is TGTGCCAGCAGCGTAGAGGGTAGCAATCAGCCCCAGCATTCT.

This clonotype came up many times. The chain joins TRBV10-3 to TRBJ1-5; TRBD1 might be the D (5 bases). This CDR3 contains 14 residues. Germline V gene sequence: CDR1 ENHRY, CDR2 SYGVKD. Trimming took 4 bases from V and 4 from J, leaving 11 bases between them. CDR3 sequence reads: CAISVEGVNQPQHF. In DNA form, the CDR3 reads TGTGCCATCAGTGTCGAAGGGGTGAATCAGCCCCAGCATTTT.

This clonotype counts as medium-sized (0.01 to 0.1%). The chain combines TRBV20-1 with TRBJ2-5; D is possibly TRBD1 or TRBD2 (6 bases each). CDR3 length equals 14 residues. CDR1 and CDR2 (germline): DFQATT, SNEGSKA (reference sequence). V lost 3 bases and J 3 bases, leaving 14 bases between the germline ends. The CDR3 bases are TGCAGTGCTAGGGGGGGCGGAGCGGAAGAGACCCAGTACTTC. Amino acid sequence: CSARGGGAEETQYF.

Ten or more counts support this clonotype. The V gene is TRBV6-5, the J gene TRBJ2-7; D is perhaps TRBD1 (5 bases). The V gene's germline CDR1 is MNHEY and CDR2 SVGAGI. Trimming took 0 bases from V and 3 from J, leaving 9 bases between them. This CDR3 has 14 residues. The DNA for the CDR3 is TGTGCCAGCAGTTACTCCGGCAGGGACTACGAGCAGTACTTC. The encoded protein is CASSYSGRDYEQYF.

As concerns this clonotype: This could be a read error, since a much larger clone is one nucleotide away. The chain uses TRBV28 and TRBJ2-3; the D gene is possibly TRBD1 (6 bases). The CDR3 is made up of 15 amino acids. Trimming removed 9 bases at V and 3 bases at J, with 19 bases between. Germline CDR1 and CDR2: MDHEN and SYDVKM. Here the CDR3 reads CASLRTEGKTDTQYF. The CDR3 nucleotides read TGTGCCAGTCTCAGGACAGAGGGGAAAACAGATACGCAGTATTTT.

This chain links TRBV6-2 or TRBV6-3 with TRBJ2-5; D uncertain. Germline V gives CDR1 MNHEY, CDR2 SVGEGT. The CDR3 extends over 12 amino acids. V shed 2 bases and J shed 5 bases, with 6 bases lying between them. The CDR3 nucleotides are TGTGCCAGCAGTTACGATCGGGAGACCCAGTACTTC. This translates into CASSYDRETQYF.

Concerning this clonotype: Only one base separates this from a far larger clonotype, so it likely reflects a read error. This chain joins TRBV3-1 and TRBJ2-7, with 8 bases matching TRBD1. Germline-derived CDR1 and CDR2 are LGHDT and YNNKEL (reference sequence). CDR3 length equals 14 residues. CDR3 nucleotides: TGTGCCAGCAGCCTCGGACAGGGAGCCTACGAGCGGTACTTC. Protein sequence: CASSLGQGAYERYF.

This clonotype was seen at least ten times. The genes are TRBV6-1 and TRBJ2-1, with 12 bases fitting TRBD2. V lost 7 bases to trimming and J lost 3 bases; unmatched junction nucleotides: 4. CDR3 size: 15 residues. Germline values: CDR1 MNHNS, CDR2 SASEGT. The CDR3 sequence: CASTLTSGGYNEQFF. The CDR3 DNA reads as TGTGCCAGCACCCTGACTAGCGGGGGCTACAATGAGCAGTTCTTC.

This clonotype was seen many times. This chain links TRBV11-1 with TRBJ2-7; D is ambiguous. The CDR3 extends over 13 amino acids. V was shortened by 6 bases and J by 2 bases, with 11 bases between the two germline ends. Germline CDR1 is SGHAT and CDR2 is FQDESV (reference sequence). CDR3 loop: CASSEDGPYEQYF. The CDR3 DNA reads as TGTGCCAGCAGTGAAGACGGACCCTACGAGCAGTACTTC.

This clonotype was picked up many times. In nucleotides, the CDR3 is TGTGCCAGCACTAAAGGGGCTTCCGGGGAGCTGTTTTTT. Translated: CASTKGASGELFF. The chain has TRBV10-3 and TRBJ2-2; maybe TRBD1 (5 bases). This CDR3 contains 13 residues. Trimming stripped 10 bases from V and 6 bases from J, with 15 bases between. From germline, CDR1 is ENHRY and CDR2 SYGVKD.

As for this clonotype: Given a much more abundant clone one base away, this may be a read error. The rearrangement joins TRBV6-2 or TRBV6-3 to TRBJ2-1, with a tentative D call TRBD2 (6 bases). CDR3 length: 11 amino acids. Germline V gene sequence: CDR1 MNHEY, CDR2 SVGEGT. The V end lost 8 bases, the J end lost 12 bases, and 14 bases lay between the germline ends. CDR3 sequence (DNA): TGTGCCAGCGGGGGGATGTACGGGCAGTTCTTC. It is translated as CASGGMYGQFF.

This clonotype was seen at least ten times. This chain connects TRBV28 to TRBJ2-3; D may be TRBD1 (5 bases). This CDR3 comprises 16 residues. The germline V and J ends were trimmed by 5 bases and 2 bases, with 17 bases remaining between them. The V gene's germline CDR1 is MDHEN and CDR2 SYDVKM. CDR3 residues: CASSVQGLINTDTQYF. CDR3 DNA sequence: TGTGCCAGCAGTGTCCAGGGTCTGATCAACACAGATACGCAGTATTTT.

In this sample, this clonotype turned up many times. This chain links TRBV9 with TRBJ2-1; D gene ambiguous. Germline CDR1 and CDR2: SGDLS and YYNGEE. V was pared by 0 bases and J by 0 bases, with 7 bases between. The CDR3 extends over 15 amino acids. CDR3 nucleotides: TGTGCCAGCAGCGTAGATCCAAGCTCCTACAATGAGCAGTTCTTC. Translating it yields CASSVDPSSYNEQFF.

There are a few counts of this clonotype. The conserved phenylalanine or tryptophan normally closing the CDR3 is absent here, so this likely arose from a read error. The chain has TRBV2 and TRBJ1-2; 7 bases are shared with TRBD1. The trim removed 4 bases at V and 5 bases at J, leaving 1 base unmatched. CDR3 size: 12 residues. Germline V CDR1 and CDR2: SNHLY, FYNNEI. The CDR3 nucleotides read TGTGCCAGCAGTGGGACAGGATATGGCTACACCCTC. Translation: CASSGTGYGYTL.

CDR3 nucleotides: TGCGCCAGCAGCCCGGAGGGGGCACACGAGCAGTACTTC. It codes for CASSPEGAHEQYF. The genes are TRBV5-1 and TRBJ2-7; TRBD1 might be the D (7 bases). The CDR3 is made up of 13 amino acids. V lost 4 bases and J lost 5, with 13 bases in between. Germline V CDR1 and CDR2: SGHRS, YFSETQ. Looking up the rest from reference TRBV5-1 and TRBJ2-7 gives the full variable domain: KAGVTQTPRYLIKTRGQQVTLSCSPISGHRSVSWYQQTPGQGLQFLFEYFSETQRNKGNFPGRFSGRQFSNSRSEMNVSTLELGDSALYLCASSPEGAHEQYFGPGTRLTVT.

This clonotype was observed at least ten times. The chain joins TRBV19 to TRBJ1-5, with D perhaps TRBD1 (5 bases). Per germline, CDR1 LNHDA and CDR2 SQIVND (reference sequence). The CDR3 runs 14 residues. V was trimmed by 10 bases and J by 6 bases, leaving 19 bases between them. The CDR3: CATSGGVQGQPQHF. The CDR3 DNA follows: TGTGCCACCAGCGGGGGGGTACAAGGTCAGCCCCAGCATTTT.